This is a list of T cell receptor beta chains from one sample in a study of T cell repertoires in cytomegalovirus infection. TCRdb used MiXCR to reprocess the reads, holding one entry per CDR3 protein. Of around 530,000 distinct CDR3 sequences listed, approximately 25% are singletons. Material: PBMCs. The receptors come from a human donor in good health (CMV status not recorded). Some clones in this sample may be carry-over from other donors' samples. Each CDR3 is given with its conserved first and last residue. Fields, in order: V gene, D gene, J gene, clone size, CDR3 DNA, CDR3 protein. The D gene is left open where the match is weak. Some rows mark clone size as missing; the rest say once, few, many or name a class of expanded clone.

TRBV11-2	TRBD1	TRBJ2-7	few	TGTGCCAGCAGCTTAGCTAAACAAGGACAGGGGGTTTCAGCCGAGCAGTACTTC	CASSLAKQGQGVSAEQYF
TRBV19	-	TRBJ1-5	many	TGTGCCAGTAACTTGGGCCTTAGCAATCAGCCCCAGCATTTT	CASNLGLSNQPQHF
TRBV12-3/TRBV12-4	TRBD1	TRBJ1-2	-	TGTGCCAGCAGTCGGACAGGGCCCTATGGCTACACCTTC	CASSRTGPYGYTF
TRBV5-6	-	TRBJ2-4	-	TGTGCCAGCAGCTTGGCCGCCGCGATAAACATTCAGTACTTC	CASSLAAAINIQYF
TRBV6-1	TRBD1	TRBJ1-2	few	TGTGCCAGCAGTAGACAGGGAGTCGGTGGCTACACCTTC	CASSRQGVGGYTF
TRBV15	TRBD1	TRBJ1-2	few	TGTGCCACCAGCGGGACAGGGGACCGTCCTAACTATGGCTACACCTTC	CATSGTGDRPNYGYTF
TRBV7-2	-	TRBJ1-1	many	TGTGCCAGCAGCCGCGAAACCACCCAGACGGCGTATGTCACTGAAGCTTTCTTT	CASSRETTQTAYVTEAFF
TRBV12-3/TRBV12-4	TRBD2	TRBJ2-5	many	TGTGCCAGCAGTATCCTAGCGGGAGGGGAGACCCAGTACTTC	CASSILAGGETQYF
TRBV7-2	-	TRBJ2-3	many	TGTGCCAGCAGCATCACAGATACGCAGTATTTT	CASSITDTQYF
TRBV27	-	TRBJ2-3	-	TGTGCCAGCAGTTTATCGGGCCGGCTAGCGACTTATATAACAGATACGCAGTATTTT	CASSLSGRLATYITDTQYF
TRBV4-3	-	TRBJ1-1	-	TGCGCCAGCAGCCAAGACGAACCAGCAAACACTGAAGCTTTCTTT	CASSQDEPANTEAFF
TRBV4-1	-	TRBJ1-4	few	TGCGCCAGCAGCCAATCTGGGGCGCGGGGCGAAAAACTGTTTTTT	CASSQSGARGEKLFF
TRBV11-3	TRBD2	TRBJ2-1	many	TGTGCCAGCAGCTTAGAAGCGGGGTTCACAAATGAGCAGTTCTTC	CASSLEAGFTNEQFF
TRBV30	-	TRBJ1-5	-	TGTGCCTGGAGTGTAGGGCTGAACAATCAGCCCCAGCATTTT	CAWSVGLNNQPQHF